The clone carrying this T cell receptor (beta chain) was seen only a few times. CDR3 size: 19 residues. The V segment lost 5 bases and the J segment 7 bases; nucleotides outside the gene matches: 17. Germline CDR1 is MDHEN and CDR2 is SYDVKM. These data originate in a study of blood T cell repertoires in COVID-19. In the study overall: Collection of acute and convalescent COVID-19 samples took place in the United States, Italy and Spain. T cells, B-cell-depleted T cells, or PBMCs supplied cDNA or gDNA.

In the source study's methods: Reference gene primer amplification gave nucleated cell count estimates. Only in-frame clones appear in the TCRdb table, and some are missing; sequencing was by immunoSEQ multiplex PCR. The V and J calls and clone size are taken from that table; D and trimming were inferred from the DNA. The repertoire includes fewer than 130,000 clones, around 90% of them detected once, and 3% to 3.5% sits in the top ten. The TCR sequence derives from a woman aged 45-59 years with acute or convalescent COVID-19. Sequencing used peripheral blood. V usage is TRBV28 and J usage is TRBJ1-6, with 10 nucleotides matching TRBD1. Written as DNA, the CDR3 is TGTGCCAGCAGTCCCCCCTCCGGGGAAGGACAGGGGGGGAATTCACCCCTCCACTTT. This sequence encodes CASSPPSGEGQGGNSPLHF.